The next 14 T cell receptor beta chains were all read from a single sample in a study of T cell responses to AZD1222 COVID-19 vaccine. Data came from immunoSEQ multiplex PCR; TCRdb stores just in-frame clones and leaves some out. The sample lists about 62,000 clones; 76% were seen once. Sequences were derived from peripheral blood, sampled on day 0 of AZD1222 vaccination. The source of these receptors is an adult in good health.

The V gene is TRBV30, the J gene TRBJ1-1; D call uncertain. CDR3 length equals 10 residues. Trimming took off 1 base at V and 14 bases at J, with 11 bases between the two ends. CDR1 is GTSNPN and CDR2 is SVGIG in the germline V gene (reference sequence). The chain's CDR3 is CAWSDQWVFF. DNA for the CDR3: TGTGCCTGGAGTGACCAGTGGGTGTTCTTT.

The chain is built from TRBV5-1 and TRBJ1-6; tentative D call: TRBD1 (5 bases). From germline, CDR1 is SGHRS and CDR2 YFSETQ. The germline V and J ends were trimmed by 6 bases and 7 bases, with 14 bases remaining between them. This CDR3 has 14 residues. CDR3 DNA: TGCGCCAGCAAGGTGGGGGAACAGAATTCACCCCTCCACTTT. Protein product: CASKVGEQNSPLHF.

The chain is built from TRBV12-3 or TRBV12-4 and TRBJ1-2; no clear D. The CDR3 is 12 amino acids. V lost 8 bases and J lost 0, with 7 bases in between. The CDR3 spells CASGPTNYGYTF. The CDR3 region has the DNA TGTGCCAGCGGCCCCACTAACTATGGCTACACCTTC.

CDR3 sequence: CASTDGNTIYF. The CDR3 DNA reads TGCGCCAGTACCGATGGAAACACCATATATTTT. This rearrangement joins TRBV4-1 to TRBJ1-3; D gene uncertain. V was shortened by 9 bases and J by 3 bases, with 6 bases between the two germline ends. CDR1 and CDR2 from the germline V gene are MGHRA and YSYEKL. The length of the CDR3 is 11 residues.

The chain links TRBV7-2 to TRBJ2-1; TRBD1 aligns across 9 bases. J was trimmed by 7 bases and V by 4 bases; bases with no gene match: 2. The germline CDR1 and CDR2 sequences are SGHTA and FQGNSA. This CDR3 spans 13 amino acids. The CDR3 loop reads CASSSDRGNEQFF. CDR3 DNA sequence: TGTGCCAGCAGCTCGGACAGGGGAAATGAGCAGTTCTTC.

The rearrangement links TRBV5-5 to TRBJ2-3; 10 nucleotides align to TRBD2. Germline V gives CDR1 SGHKS, CDR2 YYEKEE (reference sequence). Trimming cost V 3 bases and J 5 bases; bases outside gene matches: 6. This CDR3 has 15 residues. The CDR3 is CASSSASGGIDTQYF. The CDR3 DNA is TGTGCCAGCAGCTCGGCTAGCGGGGGTATAGATACGCAGTATTTT.

There are a few counts of this clone. This chain connects TRBV7-8 to TRBJ2-2; D is unresolved. Trimming stripped 1 base from V and 0 bases from J, with 6 bases between. Germline V gene sequence: CDR1 SGHVS, CDR2 FQNEAQ. The CDR3 extends over 15 amino acids. Here the CDR3 DNA reads TGTGCCAGCAGCTTAGGCGATCCGAACACCGGGGAGCTGTTTTTT. This codes for CASSLGDPNTGELFF.

The chain is built from TRBV28 and TRBJ2-2, with D tentatively TRBD2 (5 bases). CDR1 and CDR2 (germline): MDHEN, SYDVKM. This CDR3 is built from 15 residues. Trimming pared 8 bases from V and 2 bases from J, leaving 15 bases between. This CDR3 is CASAWRQINTGELFF. Written as DNA, the CDR3 is TGTGCCAGCGCATGGAGGCAGATTAACACCGGGGAGCTGTTTTTT.

The chain has TRBV7-9 and TRBJ1-2; 8 nucleotides line up with TRBD1. With 4 bases clipped from V and 8 bases from J, the junction kept 9 bases outside the gene matches. Germline V gives CDR1 SEHNR, CDR2 FQNEAQ (reference sequence). The CDR3 is made up of 14 amino acids. This chain's CDR3 is CASSSPQGAPGYTF. The CDR3 DNA reads TGTGCCAGCAGCTCGCCCCAGGGGGCGCCCGGCTACACCTTC. The full variable domain, in which reference TRBV7-9 and TRBJ1-2 provide the parts outside the CDR3, is DTGVSQNPRHKITKRGQNVTFRCDPISEHNRLYWYRQTLGQGPEFLTYFQNEAQLEKSRLLSDRFSAERPKGSFSTLEIQRTEQGDSAMYLCASSSPQGAPGYTFGSGTRLTVV.

This rearrangement joins TRBV27 to TRBJ2-1; 7 bases map to TRBD2. CDR3 length: 15 amino acids. CDR1 is MNHEY, CDR2 SMNVEV, per germline (reference sequence). The junction had 6 bases not matched to a gene; V was cut back by 0 bases and J by 7 bases. The CDR3 loop is CASSLSAGSFNEQFF. Written as DNA, the CDR3 is TGTGCCAGCAGTTTATCAGCGGGGTCCTTTAATGAGCAGTTCTTC.

This chain uses TRBV11-3 with TRBJ2-1, with TRBD2 identical over 9 bases. Germline CDR1 is SGHNT and CDR2 is YENEEA. The ends lost 2 bases at V and 4 bases at J; junction bases unmatched: 12. This CDR3 region has 18 residues. The CDR3 sequence is CASSLWLAGPSGYNEQFF. The CDR3, as DNA: TGTGCCAGCAGCTTATGGCTAGCGGGGCCTTCGGGTTACAATGAGCAGTTCTTC.

The rearrangement uses TRBV6-5 and TRBJ1-4, with D possibly being TRBD1 (5 bases). Trimming cost V 6 bases and J 0 bases, with 8 bases left between them. CDR1 is MNHEY and CDR2 is SVGAGI in the germline V gene. The CDR3 runs 14 residues. The CDR3 nucleotides read TGTGCCAGCAGGACAGTTGCAACTAATGAAAAACTGTTTTTT. It yields the protein CASRTVATNEKLFF.

CDR3 DNA: TGTGCCAGCAGGCCAGGACGGACTAACACCCTCCACTTT. It codes for CASRPGRTNTLHF. V gene TRBV28 combines with J gene TRBJ1-6; D not resolved. The germline CDR1 and CDR2 sequences are MDHEN and SYDVKM. The CDR3 is made up of 13 amino acids. Trimming removed 6 bases from V and 14 bases from J, with 17 bases in between.

V is TRBV2 and J is TRBJ1-4; 10 bases line up with TRBD1. This CDR3 comprises 14 residues. Germline CDR1 SNHLY, CDR2 FYNNEI. J gave up 7 bases and V 6 bases, and 5 bases lay outside the gene matches. In DNA form, the CDR3 reads TGTGCCAGCAGCAAGACAGGGGGCGGTGAAAAACTGTTTTTT. Its protein is CASSKTGGGEKLFF.